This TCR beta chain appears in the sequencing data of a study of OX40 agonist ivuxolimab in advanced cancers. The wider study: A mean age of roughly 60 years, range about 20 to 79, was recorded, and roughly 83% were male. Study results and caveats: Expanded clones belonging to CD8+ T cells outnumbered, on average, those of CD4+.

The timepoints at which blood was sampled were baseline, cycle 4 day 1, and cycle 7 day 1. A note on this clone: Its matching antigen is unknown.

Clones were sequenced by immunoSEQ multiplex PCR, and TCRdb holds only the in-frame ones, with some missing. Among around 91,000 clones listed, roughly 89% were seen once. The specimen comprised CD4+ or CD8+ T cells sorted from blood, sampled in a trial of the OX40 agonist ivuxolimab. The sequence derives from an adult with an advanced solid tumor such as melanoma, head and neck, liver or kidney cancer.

This CDR3 is CASSYGHMNTEAFF. CDR3 nucleotide sequence: TGTGCCAGCAGTTACGGGCACATGAACACTGAAGCTTTCTTT. The genes are TRBV6-5 and TRBJ1-1; D remains ambiguous. The CDR3 totals 14 residues. The germline gives CDR1 MNHEY, CDR2 SVGAGI. Between the trimmed V and J ends, which lost 2 bases and 0 bases, there was a span of 7 bases.